The sequence of this T cell receptor (beta chain) was determined in a study of shared clonotypes between healthy human individuals. General observations from the study: Tissues were not sampled, only blood, and their repertoires likely differ.

Profiling relied on immunoSEQ multiplex PCR, and the TCRdb table lists in-frame clones only, not all of them. Among nearly 500,000 clones listed, over 65% were seen once. For genomic DNA, unsorted samples relied on about 90 million PBMCs. As concerns this clone: The antigen remains unidentified.

The specimen sequenced was PBMCs. This receptor was taken from a woman aged 40 to 49 in good health. Some clones in this sample may be carry-over from other donors' samples.

The CDR3 nucleotides read TGTGCCAGCTCAGCCGCCGGGGCGAACACTGAAGCTTTCTTT. Amino acid sequence: CASSAAGANTEAFF. This chain links TRBV18 with TRBJ1-1; TRBD1 is a possible D gene (5 bases). The CDR3 consists of 14 residues. V was shortened by 5 bases and J by 1 base, with 11 bases between the two germline ends. CDR1 and CDR2 (germline): KGHSH, LQKENI.